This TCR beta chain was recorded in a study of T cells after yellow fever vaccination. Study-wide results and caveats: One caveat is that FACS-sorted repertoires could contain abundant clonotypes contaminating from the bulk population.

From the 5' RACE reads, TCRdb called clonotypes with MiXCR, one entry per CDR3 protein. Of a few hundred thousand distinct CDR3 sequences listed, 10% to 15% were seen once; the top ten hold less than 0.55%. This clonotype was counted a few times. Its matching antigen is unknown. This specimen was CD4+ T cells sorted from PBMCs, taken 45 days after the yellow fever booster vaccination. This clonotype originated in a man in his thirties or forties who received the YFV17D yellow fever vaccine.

The CDR3 DNA reads as TGTGCCAGCACCCAGGGCCCTGAGCAGTTCTTC. This codes for CASTQGPEQFF. The rearrangement links TRBV7-2 to TRBJ2-1; D is perhaps TRBD1 (5 bases). Germline CDR1 SGHTA, CDR2 FQGNSA. This CDR3 spans 11 amino acids. Trimming took 7 bases from V and 9 from J, leaving 10 bases between them.